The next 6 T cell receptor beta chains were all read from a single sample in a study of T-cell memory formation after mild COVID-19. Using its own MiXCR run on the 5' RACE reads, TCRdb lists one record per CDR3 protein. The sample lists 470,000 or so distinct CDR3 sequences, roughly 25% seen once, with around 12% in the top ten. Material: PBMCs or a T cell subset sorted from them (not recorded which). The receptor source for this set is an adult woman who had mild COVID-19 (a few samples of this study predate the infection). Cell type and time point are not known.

CDR3 in amino acids: CASSSPLETQYF. The CDR3 DNA sequence: TGTGCCAGCAGCTCCCCGCTGGAGACCCAGTACTTC. This rearrangement joins TRBV11-2 to TRBJ2-5; D not resolved. V dropped 4 bases and J dropped 5 bases, with 8 bases sitting between them. Germline CDR1 reads SGHAT; CDR2 reads FQNNGV. This CDR3 has 12 residues.

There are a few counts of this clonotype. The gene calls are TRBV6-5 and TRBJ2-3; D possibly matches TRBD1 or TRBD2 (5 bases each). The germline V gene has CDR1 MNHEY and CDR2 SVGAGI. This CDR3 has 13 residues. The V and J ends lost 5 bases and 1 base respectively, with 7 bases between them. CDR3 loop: CASSRDGTDTQYF. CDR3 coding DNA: TGTGCCAGCAGTCGGGACGGCACAGATACGCAGTATTTT.

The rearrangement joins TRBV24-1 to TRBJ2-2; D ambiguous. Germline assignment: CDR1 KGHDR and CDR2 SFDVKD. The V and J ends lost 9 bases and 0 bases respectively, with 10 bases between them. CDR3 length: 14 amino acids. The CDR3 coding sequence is TGTGCCACCGCGTCGAAAACGAACACCGGGGAGCTGTTTTTT. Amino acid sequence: CATASKTNTGELFF.

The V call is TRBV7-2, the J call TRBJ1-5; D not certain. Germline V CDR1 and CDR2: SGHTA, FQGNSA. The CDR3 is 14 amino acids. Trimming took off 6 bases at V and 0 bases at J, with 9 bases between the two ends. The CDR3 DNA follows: TGTGCCAGCAGTTATATGGGTAGCAATCAGCCCCAGCATTTT. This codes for CASSYMGSNQPQHF. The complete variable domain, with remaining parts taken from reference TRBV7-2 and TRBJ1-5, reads GAGVSQSPSNKVTEKGKDVELRCDPISGHTALYWYRQSLGQGLEFLIYFQGNSAPDKSGLPSDRFSAERTGGSVSTLTIQRTQQEDSAVYLCASSYMGSNQPQHFGDGTRLSIL.

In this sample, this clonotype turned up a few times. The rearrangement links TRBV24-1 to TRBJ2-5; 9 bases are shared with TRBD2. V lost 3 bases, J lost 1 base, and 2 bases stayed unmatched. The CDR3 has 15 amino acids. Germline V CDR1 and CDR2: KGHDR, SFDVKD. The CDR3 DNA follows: TGTGCCACCAGTGATCCGACTAGCGGCCAAGAGACCCAGTACTTC. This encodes CATSDPTSGQETQYF.

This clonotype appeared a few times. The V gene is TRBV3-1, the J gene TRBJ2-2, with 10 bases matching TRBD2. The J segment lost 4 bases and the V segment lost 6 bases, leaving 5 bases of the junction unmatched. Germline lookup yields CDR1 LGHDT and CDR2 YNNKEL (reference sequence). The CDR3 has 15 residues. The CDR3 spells CASSLGTSVTGELFF. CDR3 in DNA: TGTGCCAGCAGTCTCGGGACTAGCGTCACCGGGGAGCTGTTTTTT.